These 15 T cell receptor beta chains share one sample of origin, sequenced in a study of cytomegalovirus exposure and HLA in healthy donors. Both 60 Vbeta primers and 13 Jbeta primers went into the PCR. Repertoires were generated with immunoSEQ multiplex PCR, while TCRdb's copy carries only in-frame clones and drops some. The table lists around 200,000 clones, about 83% of them singletons, with about 9.4% in the top ten. The specimen sequenced was PBMCs. These receptors all come from a woman aged 50 to 60 in good health and CMV-seropositive.

The rearrangement links TRBV6-5 to TRBJ1-1; 8 bases align to TRBD1. V lost 1 base and J lost 4; bases outside the gene matches: 5. CDR3 length equals 15 residues. The V gene's germline CDR1 is MNHEY and CDR2 SVGAGI. CDR3 residues: CASSYFDGQGTEAFF. In nucleotides, the CDR3 is TGTGCCAGCAGTTACTTCGACGGACAGGGCACTGAAGCTTTCTTT.

This clone has a handful of counts. CDR3 residues: CASSHYLATNEKLFF. The CDR3 bases are TGCGCCAGCAGCCACTACCTTGCAACTAATGAAAAACTGTTTTTT. The chain is built from TRBV4-1 and TRBJ1-4; no firm D call. Trimming left V 3 bases short and J 0 bases short, with 8 bases between. Germline assignment: CDR1 MGHRA and CDR2 YSYEKL. This CDR3 has 15 amino acids.

The chain links TRBV21-1 to TRBJ2-7; the D call TRBD1 from the table was never checked on the DNA. TRBV21-1 is a pseudogene. The CDR3 runs to 15 residues. This chain's CDR3 is CASTPLNRIYYEQYF. CDR3 nucleotides: TGTGCCAGCACCCCCCTGAACAGAATTTACTACGAGCAGTACTTC.

This clone was counted between two and nine times. The chain recombines TRBV5-1 with TRBJ1-2; 8 positions agree with TRBD1. Germline values: CDR1 SGHRS, CDR2 YFSETQ. Trimming took 6 bases from V and 6 from J; bases not matched to a gene: 7. The CDR3 covers 13 residues. In DNA, the CDR3 is TGCGCCAGCACAACCGGGACAGGCGATGGCTACACCTTC. Residues: CASTTGTGDGYTF.

This chain uses TRBV5-4 with TRBJ2-1; 8 bases are shared with TRBD2. The CDR3 length is 16 residues. After removal of 4 bases from V and 7 bases from J, the junction contained 13 bases not matched to a gene. CDR1 SGHNT and CDR2 YYREEE come from the germline V gene (reference sequence). CDR3 loop: CASSPGERGRRNEQFF. DNA of the CDR3: TGTGCCAGCAGCCCAGGGGAGCGGGGGCGTAGGAATGAGCAGTTCTTC.

The J gene is TRBJ2-1, the V gene TRBV5-4; the D is unclear. CDR1 is SGHNT, CDR2 YYREEE, per germline (reference sequence). Trimming took 4 bases from V and 7 from J, leaving 15 bases between them. The CDR3 is made up of 14 amino acids. CDR3 coding DNA: TGTGCCAGCAGCCCCCCCGACTCCATAAATGAGCAGTTCTTC. Translation: CASSPPDSINEQFF.

The chain combines TRBV27 with TRBJ1-5, with 10 bases lining up with TRBD1. V gave up 5 bases and J gave up 6 bases; unmatched junction bases: 7. From germline, CDR1 is MNHEY and CDR2 SMNVEV (reference sequence). CDR3 size: 15 residues. DNA of the CDR3: TGTGCCAGCAGTCCCCGGGACAGGGGAATTCAGCCCCAGCATTTT. Translated: CASSPRDRGIQPQHF.

A single count supports this clone. CDR3 sequence reads: CASMPGDLANQPQHF. CDR3 nucleotides: TGTGCCAGCATGCCAGGGGATCTTGCCAATCAGCCCCAGCATTTT. The chain joins TRBV2 to TRBJ1-5; tentatively, D is TRBD1 (6 bases). The CDR3 spans 15 residues. Germline CDR1 SNHLY, CDR2 FYNNEI. The V and J ends lost 7 bases and 3 bases respectively, with 16 bases between them.

The chain uses TRBV19 and TRBJ2-5; no clear D. V was trimmed by 5 bases and J by 2 bases, leaving 12 bases between them. Germline assignment: CDR1 LNHDA and CDR2 SQIVND (reference sequence). The length of the CDR3 is 14 residues. The CDR3 nucleotides read TGTGCCAGTAGTGCCGACACCTTTCAAGAGACCCAGTACTTC. Translating gives CASSADTFQETQYF.

The DNA of the CDR3 is TGTGCCAGCAGTTCGGACACGAACACTGAAGCTTTCTTT. Protein: CASSSDTNTEAFF. The V call is TRBV28, the J call TRBJ1-1, with a tentative D call TRBD1 (5 bases). Deletions cut 4 bases from V and 1 base from J, with 7 bases between. The V gene's germline CDR1 is MDHEN and CDR2 SYDVKM. There are 13 residues in the CDR3.

The chain links TRBV19 to TRBJ1-1; D possibly corresponds to TRBD1 (5 bases). Germline V lookup: CDR1 LNHDA, CDR2 SQIVND (reference sequence). This CDR3 has 13 amino acids. V was pared by 3 bases and J by 9 bases, with 14 bases between. The CDR3 DNA reads TGTGCCAGTAGTATGACGTGGAGGGACCAAGCTTTCTTT. This encodes CASSMTWRDQAFF.

The V gene is TRBV19, the J gene TRBJ2-7; 11 positions agree with TRBD1. Per the germline V gene, CDR1 is LNHDA and CDR2 is SQIVND (reference sequence). The CDR3 runs 15 residues. J was trimmed by 1 base and V by 3 bases; bases with no gene match: 2. CDR3 protein: CASSMGQGVSYEQYF. The CDR3 coding sequence is TGTGCCAGTAGTATGGGACAGGGGGTTTCCTACGAGCAGTACTTC.

The chain has TRBV6-5 and TRBJ1-5; D is unresolved. With 4 bases removed from V and 1 base from J, the gap between germline ends came to 14 bases. The CDR3 runs 16 residues. Germline V gene data show CDR1 as MNHEY and CDR2 as SVGAGI. The DNA of the CDR3 is TGTGCCAGCAGTTTCGGTCTCCCGGGGAGCAATCAGCCCCAGCATTTT. This sequence encodes CASSFGLPGSNQPQHF.

This chain links TRBV27 with TRBJ1-4; 10 nucleotides line up with TRBD1. Germline values: CDR1 MNHEY, CDR2 SMNVEV (reference sequence). The CDR3 is made up of 16 amino acids. Trimming cost V 5 bases and J 6 bases; bases outside gene matches: 9. In DNA form, the CDR3 reads TGTGCCAGCAGTAACCACCGGACAGGGGGGCATGAAAAACTGTTTTTT. Translation gives CASSNHRTGGHEKLFF.

The chain carries TRBV7-7 and TRBJ1-2; 10 bases agree with TRBD1. The germline CDR1 and CDR2 sequences are SSHAT and FNYEAQ (reference sequence). CDR3 length: 12 residues. The J segment lost 12 bases and the V segment lost 3 bases, leaving 4 bases of the junction unmatched. The CDR3: CASSLGQGSDTF. In nucleotides, the CDR3 is TGTGCCAGCAGCTTGGGACAGGGGTCGGACACCTTC.